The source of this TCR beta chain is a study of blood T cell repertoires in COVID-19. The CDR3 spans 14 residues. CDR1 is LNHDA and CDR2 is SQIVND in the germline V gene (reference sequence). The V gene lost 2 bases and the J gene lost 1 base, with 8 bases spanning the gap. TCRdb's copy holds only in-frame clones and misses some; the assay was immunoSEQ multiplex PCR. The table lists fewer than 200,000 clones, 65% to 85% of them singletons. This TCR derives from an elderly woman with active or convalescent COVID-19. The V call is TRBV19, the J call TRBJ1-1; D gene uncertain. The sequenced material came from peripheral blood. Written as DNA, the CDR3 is TGTGCCAGTAGTATACGGGCGGGGAACACTGAAGCTTTCTTT. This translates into CASSIRAGNTEAFF.